This T cell receptor beta chain was captured by sequencing in a study of human CD8 memory T cell subsets. The study's findings and limits: This study sequenced only the T cell receptor beta chains and no others.

The study used negative magnetic separation to enrich total CD8+ T cells. RNA came from duplicate vials of 150,000 sorted CD8+ T cells per subset. A remark on this clonotype: Its antigen is not identified.

The CDR3 is 14 residues long. Germline CDR1 reads GTSNPN; CDR2 reads SVGIG (reference sequence). Libraries of TCR beta chains were produced by 5' RACE (UMI-labeled). Original methodology: Between about 2,700 and 18,000 functional CDR3 beta clonotypes were found per TCR beta library. TCRdb re-called the 5' RACE reads and gives one entry per CDR3 protein, without DNA. Clone size and V and J calls follow TCRdb, not the original study. This sample contains 5,000 or so distinct CDR3 sequences. The receptor comes from a human donor in good health. Material for sequencing was CD8+ T cells from PBMCs. This rearrangement joins TRBV30 to TRBJ1-5; as DNA is missing, the TRBD1 call by TCRdb cannot be tested. The CDR3 is CAWSVRGSNQPQHF.